This T cell receptor beta chain came from a study of blood T cell repertoires in COVID-19. Profiling relied on immunoSEQ multiplex PCR, and the TCRdb table lists in-frame clones only, not all of them. The table shows 200,000 to 250,000 clones, with 86% occurring only once. The receptor's source is a woman aged 45 to 65 in a cohort exposed to, infected with or recovered from COVID-19 (not recorded which). Material: PBMCs or T cells enriched from blood (not recorded which).

CDR3 coding DNA: TGTGCCAGCAGCCAGGGACTAGCGGGGTATGATACGCAGTATTTT. Its protein product is CASSQGLAGYDTQYF. V and J are TRBV28 and TRBJ2-3, with 13 bases fitting TRBD2. The CDR3 extends over 15 amino acids. V was pared by 6 bases and J by 6 bases, with 6 bases of the junction left unmatched. Germline-derived CDR1 and CDR2 are MDHEN and SYDVKM.